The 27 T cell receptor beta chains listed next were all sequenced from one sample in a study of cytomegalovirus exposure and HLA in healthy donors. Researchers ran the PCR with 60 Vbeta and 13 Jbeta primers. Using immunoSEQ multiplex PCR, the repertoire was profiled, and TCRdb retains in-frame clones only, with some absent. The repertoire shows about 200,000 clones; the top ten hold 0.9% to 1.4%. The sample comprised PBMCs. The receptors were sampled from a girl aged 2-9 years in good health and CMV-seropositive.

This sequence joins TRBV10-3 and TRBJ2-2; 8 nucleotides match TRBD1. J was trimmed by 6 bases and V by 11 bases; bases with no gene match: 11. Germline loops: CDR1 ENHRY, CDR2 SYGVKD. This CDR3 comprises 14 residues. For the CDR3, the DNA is TGTGCCTATTCGCAGGGGGCGGCTCCCGGGGAGCTGTTTTTT. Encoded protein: CAYSQGAAPGELFF.

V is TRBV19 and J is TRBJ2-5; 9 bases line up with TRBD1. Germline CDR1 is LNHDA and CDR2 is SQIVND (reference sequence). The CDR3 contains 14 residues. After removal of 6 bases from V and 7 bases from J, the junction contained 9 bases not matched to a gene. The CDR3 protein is CASRSQGAAGTQYF. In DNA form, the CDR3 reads TGTGCCAGTAGGTCACAGGGGGCAGCGGGGACCCAGTACTTC.

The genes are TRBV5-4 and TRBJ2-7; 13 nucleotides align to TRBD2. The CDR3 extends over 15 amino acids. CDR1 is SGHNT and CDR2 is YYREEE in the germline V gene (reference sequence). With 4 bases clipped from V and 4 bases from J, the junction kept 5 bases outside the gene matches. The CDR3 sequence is CASSRGLAGTYEQYF. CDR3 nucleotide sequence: TGTGCCAGCAGCAGGGGACTAGCGGGGACATACGAGCAGTACTTC.

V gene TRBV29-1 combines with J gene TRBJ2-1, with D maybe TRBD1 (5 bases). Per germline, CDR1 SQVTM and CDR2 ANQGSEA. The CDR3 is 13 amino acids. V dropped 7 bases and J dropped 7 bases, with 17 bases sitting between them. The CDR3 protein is CSARTSPLNEQFF. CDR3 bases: TGCAGCGCCAGGACATCCCCGCTGAATGAGCAGTTCTTC.

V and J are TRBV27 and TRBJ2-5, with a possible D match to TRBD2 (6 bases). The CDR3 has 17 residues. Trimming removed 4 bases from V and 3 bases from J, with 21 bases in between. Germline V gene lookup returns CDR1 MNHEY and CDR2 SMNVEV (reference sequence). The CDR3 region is CASSSKPLAVGEETQYF. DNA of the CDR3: TGTGCCAGCAGTTCCAAACCCTTAGCGGTGGGTGAAGAGACCCAGTACTTC.

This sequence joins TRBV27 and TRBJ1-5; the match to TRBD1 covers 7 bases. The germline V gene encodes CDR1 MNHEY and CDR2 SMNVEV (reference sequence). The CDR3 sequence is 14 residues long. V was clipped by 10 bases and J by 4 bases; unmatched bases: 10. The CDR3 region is CATADRVGNQPQHF. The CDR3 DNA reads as TGTGCCACGGCAGACAGGGTGGGTAATCAGCCCCAGCATTTT.

CDR3 bases: TGTGCCAGCAGTTGGCGGGGACTAGTCGGGCCCGGGGAGCAGTTCTTC. It encodes CASSWRGLVGPGEQFF. V gene TRBV21-1 combines with J gene TRBJ2-1; TRBD2 was called by the table and not checked on the DNA. TRBV21-1 is deemed a pseudogene. The CDR3 covers 16 residues.

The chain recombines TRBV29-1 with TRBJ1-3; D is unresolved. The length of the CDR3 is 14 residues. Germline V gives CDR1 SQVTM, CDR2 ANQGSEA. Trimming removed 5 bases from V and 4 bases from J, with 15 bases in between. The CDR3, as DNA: TGCAGCGTTTTCCGCGCGGGTCAGGGAAACACCATATATTTT. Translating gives CSVFRAGQGNTIYF.

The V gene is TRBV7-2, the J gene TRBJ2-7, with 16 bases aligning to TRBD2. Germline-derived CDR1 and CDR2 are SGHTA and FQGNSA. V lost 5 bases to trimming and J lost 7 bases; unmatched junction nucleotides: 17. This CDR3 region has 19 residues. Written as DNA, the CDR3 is TGTGCCAGCAGCCCACGCAGGGGACTAGCGGGAGGGCCCGCGTGGGAGCAGTACTTC. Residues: CASSPRRGLAGGPAWEQYF.

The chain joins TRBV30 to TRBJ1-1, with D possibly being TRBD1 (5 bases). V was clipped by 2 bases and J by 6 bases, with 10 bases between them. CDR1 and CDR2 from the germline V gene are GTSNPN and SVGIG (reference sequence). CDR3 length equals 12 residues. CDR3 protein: CAWSLPGAEAFF. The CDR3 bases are TGTGCCTGGAGTTTACCGGGGGCTGAAGCTTTCTTT.

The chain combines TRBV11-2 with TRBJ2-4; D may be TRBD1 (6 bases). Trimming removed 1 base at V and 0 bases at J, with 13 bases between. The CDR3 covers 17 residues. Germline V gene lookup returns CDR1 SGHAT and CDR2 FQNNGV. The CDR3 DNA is TGTGCCAGCAGCTTAGGAATTCCAGGGGAAGCCAAAAACATTCAGTACTTC. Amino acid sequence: CASSLGIPGEAKNIQYF.

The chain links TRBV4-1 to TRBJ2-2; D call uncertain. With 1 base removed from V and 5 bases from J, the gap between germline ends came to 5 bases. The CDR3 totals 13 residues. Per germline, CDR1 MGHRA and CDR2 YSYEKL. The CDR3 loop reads CASSQGQTGELFF. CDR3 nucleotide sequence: TGCGCCAGCAGCCAAGGCCAGACCGGGGAGCTGTTTTTT.

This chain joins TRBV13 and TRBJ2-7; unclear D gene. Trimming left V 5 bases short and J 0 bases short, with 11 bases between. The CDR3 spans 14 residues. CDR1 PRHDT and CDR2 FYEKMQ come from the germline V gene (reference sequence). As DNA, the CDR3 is TGTGCCAGCAGCGATAGTACGGGCTCCTACGAGCAGTACTTC. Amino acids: CASSDSTGSYEQYF.

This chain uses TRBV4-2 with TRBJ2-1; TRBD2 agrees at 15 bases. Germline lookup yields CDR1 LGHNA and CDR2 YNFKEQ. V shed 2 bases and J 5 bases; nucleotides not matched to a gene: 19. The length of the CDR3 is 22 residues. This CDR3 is CASSQPNRTGTSGRRTHNEQFF. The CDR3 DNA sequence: TGTGCCAGCAGCCAACCGAACCGCACCGGGACTAGCGGGAGGAGAACCCACAATGAGCAGTTCTTC.

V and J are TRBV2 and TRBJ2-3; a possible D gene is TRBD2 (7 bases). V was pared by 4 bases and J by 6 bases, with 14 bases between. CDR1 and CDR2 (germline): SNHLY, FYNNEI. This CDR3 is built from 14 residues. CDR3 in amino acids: CASSVMGGGDTQYF. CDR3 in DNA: TGTGCCAGCAGTGTAATGGGAGGGGGGGATACGCAGTATTTT.

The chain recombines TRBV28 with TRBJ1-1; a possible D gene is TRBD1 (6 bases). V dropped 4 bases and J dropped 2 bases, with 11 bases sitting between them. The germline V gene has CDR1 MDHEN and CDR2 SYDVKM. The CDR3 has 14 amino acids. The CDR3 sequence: CASSSPGDNTEAFF. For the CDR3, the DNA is TGTGCCAGCAGTTCCCCAGGGGACAACACTGAAGCTTTCTTT.

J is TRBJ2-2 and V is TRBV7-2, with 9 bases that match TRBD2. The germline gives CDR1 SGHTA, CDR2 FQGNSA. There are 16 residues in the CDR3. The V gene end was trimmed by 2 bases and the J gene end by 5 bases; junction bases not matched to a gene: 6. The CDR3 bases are TGTGCCAGCAGCTTATGGATTAGCGGGAGTACCGGGGAGCTGTTTTTT. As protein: CASSLWISGSTGELFF.

The CDR3 DNA sequence: TGTGCCACCAACCAATTTCCACTGAGAAGCAATCAGCCCCAGCATTTT. This gives the protein CATNQFPLRSNQPQHF. V is TRBV15 and J is TRBJ1-5; D not resolved. The germline V gene encodes CDR1 LNHNV and CDR2 YYDKDF (reference sequence). There are 16 residues in the CDR3. Trimming cost V 7 bases and J 1 base, with 17 bases left between them.

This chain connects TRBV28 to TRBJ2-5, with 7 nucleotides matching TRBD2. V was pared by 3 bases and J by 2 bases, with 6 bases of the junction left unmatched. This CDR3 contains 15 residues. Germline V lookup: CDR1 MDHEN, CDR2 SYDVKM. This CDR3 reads CASSFLGTTQETQYF. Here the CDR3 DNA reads TGTGCCAGCAGTTTTCTCGGGACTACTCAAGAGACCCAGTACTTC.

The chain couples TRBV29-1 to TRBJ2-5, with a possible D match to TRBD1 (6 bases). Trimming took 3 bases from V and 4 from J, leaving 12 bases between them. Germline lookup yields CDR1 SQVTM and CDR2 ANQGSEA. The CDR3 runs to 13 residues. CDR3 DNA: TGCAGCGTTGACAGGGGACGGGGAGAGACCCAGTACTTC. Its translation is CSVDRGRGETQYF.

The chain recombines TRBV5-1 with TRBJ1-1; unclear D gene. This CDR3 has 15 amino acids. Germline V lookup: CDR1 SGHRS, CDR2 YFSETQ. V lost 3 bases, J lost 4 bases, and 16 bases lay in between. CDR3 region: CASSSPRGGITEAFF. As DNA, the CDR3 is TGCGCCAGCAGCTCCCCCCGGGGTGGCATCACTGAAGCTTTCTTT.

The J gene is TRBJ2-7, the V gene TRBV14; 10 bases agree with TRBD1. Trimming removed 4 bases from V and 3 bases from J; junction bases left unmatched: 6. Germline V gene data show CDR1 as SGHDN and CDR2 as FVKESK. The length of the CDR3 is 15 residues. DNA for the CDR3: TGTGCCAGCAGCCTCCGGGACAGGGGCGTCTACGAGCAGTACTTC. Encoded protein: CASSLRDRGVYEQYF. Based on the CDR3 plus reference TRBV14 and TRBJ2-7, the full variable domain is EAGVTQFPSHSVIEKGQTVTLRCDPISGHDNLYWYRRVMGKEIKFLLHFVKESKQDESGMPNNRFLAERTGGTYSTLKVQPAELEDSGVYFCASSLRDRGVYEQYFGPGTRLTVT.

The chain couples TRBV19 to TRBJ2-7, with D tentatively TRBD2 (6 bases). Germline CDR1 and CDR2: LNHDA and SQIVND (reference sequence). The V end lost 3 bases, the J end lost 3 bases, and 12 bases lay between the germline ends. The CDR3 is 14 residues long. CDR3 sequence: CASSIVSGNYEQYF. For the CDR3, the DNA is TGTGCCAGTAGTATTGTTAGCGGAAACTACGAGCAGTACTTC.

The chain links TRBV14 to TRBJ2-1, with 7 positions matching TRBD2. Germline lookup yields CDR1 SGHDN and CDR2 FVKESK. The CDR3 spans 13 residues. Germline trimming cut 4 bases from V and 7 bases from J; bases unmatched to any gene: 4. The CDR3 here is CASSRLARNEQFF. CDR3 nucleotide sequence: TGTGCCAGCAGCCGACTAGCTCGGAATGAGCAGTTCTTC.

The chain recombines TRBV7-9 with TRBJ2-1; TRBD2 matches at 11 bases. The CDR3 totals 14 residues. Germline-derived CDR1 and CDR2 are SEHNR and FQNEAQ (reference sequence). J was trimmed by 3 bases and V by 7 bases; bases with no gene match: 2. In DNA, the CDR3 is TGTGCCAGCATCGGGACTAGCGGCTACAATGAGCAGTTCTTC. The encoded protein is CASIGTSGYNEQFF. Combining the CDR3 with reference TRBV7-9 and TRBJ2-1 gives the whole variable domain DTGVSQNPRHKITKRGQNVTFRCDPISEHNRLYWYRQTLGQGPEFLTYFQNEAQLEKSRLLSDRFSAERPKGSFSTLEIQRTEQGDSAMYLCASIGTSGYNEQFFGPGTRLTVL.

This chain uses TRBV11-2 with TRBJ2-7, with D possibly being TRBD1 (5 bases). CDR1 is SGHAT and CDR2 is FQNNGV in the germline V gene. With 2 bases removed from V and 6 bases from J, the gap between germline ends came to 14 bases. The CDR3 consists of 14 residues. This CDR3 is CASSLNLQGAEQYF. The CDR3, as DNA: TGTGCCAGCAGCTTAAACCTTCAGGGCGCCGAGCAGTACTTC.

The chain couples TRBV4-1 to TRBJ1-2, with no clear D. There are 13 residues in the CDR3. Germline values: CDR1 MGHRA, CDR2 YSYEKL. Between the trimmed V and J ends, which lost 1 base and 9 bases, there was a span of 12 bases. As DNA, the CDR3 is TGCGCCAGCAGCCAAGGGGCAGTTGGGCGCTACACCTTC. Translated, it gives CASSQGAVGRYTF.